These T cell receptor beta chains were read from a single sample in a study of beta chain features in type 1 diabetes. Clones were read by immunoSEQ multiplex PCR, and TCRdb kept only the in-frame ones, dropping some. The table records almost 350,000 clones, under 8.5% of them present only once. Sequencing was carried out using central memory CD4+ T cells from blood. These receptors all come from a woman aged 18-29 years in good health. Each CDR3 is given with its conserved first and last residue. D genes are given only for firm matches. Only part of the rows carry a size: once, few, many, or a class if the clone is expanded.

j_gene: TRBJ2-1; abundance: NA; d_gene: TRBD1; v_gene: TRBV27; CDR3nt: TGTGCCAGCAGGGAAGGGACAGAGAGCTACAATGAGCAGTTCTTC; CDR3aa: CASREGTESYNEQFF
j_gene: TRBJ1-2; abundance: many; d_gene: TRBD1; v_gene: TRBV7-9; CDR3nt: TGTGCCAGCAGTCGACAGGGTGGTCCCAAGTTTTATGGCTACACCTTC; CDR3aa: CASSRQGGPKFYGYTF
j_gene: TRBJ2-2; abundance: NA; d_gene: NA; v_gene: TRBV11-3; CDR3nt: TGTGCCAGCAGCTTAGACGGGACGAACACCGGGGAGCTGTTTTTT; CDR3aa: CASSLDGTNTGELFF
j_gene: TRBJ2-4; abundance: NA; d_gene: TRBD2; v_gene: TRBV5-4; CDR3nt: TGTGCCAGCAGCATGGATAGCGGGAGGGGGGATAACATTCAGTACTTC; CDR3aa: CASSMDSGRGDNIQYF
j_gene: TRBJ2-1; abundance: NA; d_gene: TRBD1; v_gene: TRBV18; CDR3nt: TGTGCCAGCTCACCGATGCCGGGACAGAGGACGTCCTACAATGAGCAGTTCTTC; CDR3aa: CASSPMPGQRTSYNEQFF
j_gene: TRBJ1-3; abundance: few; d_gene: NA; v_gene: TRBV14; CDR3nt: TGTGCCAGCAGCCAGGCCGCAGGCTATCGAAACACCATATATTTT; CDR3aa: CASSQAAGYRNTIYF
j_gene: TRBJ1-2; abundance: few; d_gene: TRBD1; v_gene: TRBV9; CDR3nt: TGTGCCAGCAGCGTAGGACAGGGGGTCGACTATGGCTACACCTTC; CDR3aa: CASSVGQGVDYGYTF
j_gene: TRBJ2-7; abundance: NA; d_gene: TRBD2; v_gene: TRBV7-2; CDR3nt: TGTGCCAGCAGCCGCGGGACTAGCGGGAACTACGAGCAGTACTTC; CDR3aa: CASSRGTSGNYEQYF
j_gene: TRBJ2-7; abundance: few; d_gene: NA; v_gene: TRBV19; CDR3nt: TGTGCCACCACCGGGGGGCACAAGGACGAGCAGTACTTC; CDR3aa: CATTGGHKDEQYF
j_gene: TRBJ1-2; abundance: few; d_gene: NA; v_gene: TRBV28; CDR3nt: TGTGCCAGCAGTTTAGGCCCAGGCTATGGCTACACCTTC; CDR3aa: CASSLGPGYGYTF
j_gene: TRBJ2-6; abundance: NA; d_gene: NA; v_gene: TRBV7-8; CDR3nt: TGTGCCAGCAGCTTCACAGGAGCCTCTGGGGCCAACGTCCTGACTTTC; CDR3aa: CASSFTGASGANVLTF